The sequence of this TCR beta chain was determined in a study of blood T cell repertoires in COVID-19. At the level of the study: Acute and convalescent COVID-19 specimens originated in the United States, Italy and Spain. T cells, B-cell-depleted T cells, or PBMCs provided the cDNA or gDNA that served as material.

Original processing notes: Amplification of reference gene primers was used by the study to estimate nucleated cell counts. This table comes from immunoSEQ multiplex PCR, and its TCRdb copy is limited to in-frame clones, with some not included. V and J calls and clone size follow that table, whereas D and trimming were derived from the DNA. The sample includes 300,000 or so clones, about nine tenths of them seen just once. The CDR3 runs to 15 residues. The germline V gene has CDR1 LGHNA and CDR2 YNFKEQ. The V end lost 0 bases, the J end lost 3 bases, and 12 bases lay between the germline ends. Recovered status in Cohort 3 required two negative PCRs, clearance, or symptom resolution.

Sequences were obtained from PBMCs or T cells enriched from blood (not recorded which). The rearrangement joins TRBV4-2 to TRBJ2-7; D may be TRBD1 (6 bases). This clonotype was sampled from a woman younger than 35 who had recovered from COVID-19. The DNA of the CDR3 is TGTGCCAGCAGCCAAGATATAGGCAGGGGCTACGAGCAGTACTTC. The encoded protein is CASSQDIGRGYEQYF.